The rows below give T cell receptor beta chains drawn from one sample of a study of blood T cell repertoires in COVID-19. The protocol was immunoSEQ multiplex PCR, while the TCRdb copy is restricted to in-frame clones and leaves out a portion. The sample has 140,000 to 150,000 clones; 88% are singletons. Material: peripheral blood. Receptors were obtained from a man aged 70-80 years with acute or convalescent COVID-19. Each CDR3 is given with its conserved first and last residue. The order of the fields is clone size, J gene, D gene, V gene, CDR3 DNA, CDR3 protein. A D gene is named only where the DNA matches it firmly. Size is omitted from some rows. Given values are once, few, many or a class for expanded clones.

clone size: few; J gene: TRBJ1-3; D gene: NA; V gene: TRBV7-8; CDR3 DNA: TGTGCCAGCAGCCCACGGGGGGGACGGGCGAACACCATATATTTT; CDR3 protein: CASSPRGGRANTIYF
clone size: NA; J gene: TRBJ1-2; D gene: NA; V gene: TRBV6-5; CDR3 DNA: TGTGCCAGCAGTTACCTCACAGGGCCCTATTATGGCTACACCTTC; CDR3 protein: CASSYLTGPYYGYTF
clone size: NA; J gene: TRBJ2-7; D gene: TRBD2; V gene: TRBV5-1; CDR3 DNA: TGCGCCAGCAGCTTGGACCTAGCGGGGGGCCCTAGGAGCTCCTACGAGCAGTACTTC; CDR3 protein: CASSLDLAGGPRSSYEQYF
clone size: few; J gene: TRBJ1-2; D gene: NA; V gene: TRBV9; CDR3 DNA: TGTGCCAGCAGCTCCGGCACCCTAGGTAGCGGCTACACCTTC; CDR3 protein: CASSSGTLGSGYTF
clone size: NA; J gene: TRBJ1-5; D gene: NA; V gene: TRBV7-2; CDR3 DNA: TGTGCCAGCAGCCCAAAGGGTGGGGGGAGCAATCAGCCCCAGCATTTT; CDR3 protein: CASSPKGGGSNQPQHF
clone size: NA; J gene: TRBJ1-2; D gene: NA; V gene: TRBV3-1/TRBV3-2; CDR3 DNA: TGTGCCAGCAGCCCCGCGGGCAGGGGTCCTCATGGCTACACCTTC; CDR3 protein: CASSPAGRGPHGYTF
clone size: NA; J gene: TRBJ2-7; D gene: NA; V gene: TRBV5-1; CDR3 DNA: TGCGCCAGCAGCTTGGCAGGCGAGCAGTACTTC; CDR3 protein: CASSLAGEQYF
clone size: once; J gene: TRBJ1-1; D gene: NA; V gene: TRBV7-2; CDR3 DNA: TGTGCCAGCAGCTTAGAGGAAGCGGCCACTGAAGCTTTCTTT; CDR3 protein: CASSLEEAATEAFF
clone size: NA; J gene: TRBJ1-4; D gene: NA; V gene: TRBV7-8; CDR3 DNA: TGTGCCAGCAGCTTAGGAGGGCTCAGTGAAAAACTGTTTTTT; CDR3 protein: CASSLGGLSEKLFF
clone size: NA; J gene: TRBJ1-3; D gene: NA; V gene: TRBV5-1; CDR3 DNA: TGCGCCAGCAGCTTGGGGCAGGAAGGGGCCCACGGAAACACCATATATTTT; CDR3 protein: CASSLGQEGAHGNTIYF
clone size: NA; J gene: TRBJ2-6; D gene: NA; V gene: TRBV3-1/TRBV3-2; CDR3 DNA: TGTGCCAGCAGCCGTGTACACTACGGCGGGGCCAACGTCCTGACTTTC; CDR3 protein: CASSRVHYGGANVLTF
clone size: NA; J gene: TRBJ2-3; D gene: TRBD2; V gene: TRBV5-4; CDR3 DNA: TGTGCCAGCAGCTTGATTGCACTAGCGGGAACCACAGATACGCAGTATTTT; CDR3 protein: CASSLIALAGTTDTQYF